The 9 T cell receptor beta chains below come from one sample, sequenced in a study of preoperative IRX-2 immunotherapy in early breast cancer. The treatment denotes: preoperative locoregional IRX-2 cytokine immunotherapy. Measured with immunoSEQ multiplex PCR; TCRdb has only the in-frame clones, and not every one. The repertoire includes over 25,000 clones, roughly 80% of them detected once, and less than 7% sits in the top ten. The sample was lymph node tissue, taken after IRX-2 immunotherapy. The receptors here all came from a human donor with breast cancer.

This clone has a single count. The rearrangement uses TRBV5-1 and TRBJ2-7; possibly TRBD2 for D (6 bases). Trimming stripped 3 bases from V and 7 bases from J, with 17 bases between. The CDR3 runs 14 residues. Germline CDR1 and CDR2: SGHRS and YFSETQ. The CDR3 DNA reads TGCGCCAGCAGCTCTCTCGCGGGGCCCGTGGAGCAGTACTTC. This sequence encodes CASSSLAGPVEQYF.

DNA for the CDR3: TGTGCCAGCAGTTACGCTGTCAGGGGGCGCGATGAGCAGTTCTTC. Translated: CASSYAVRGRDEQFF. The chain joins TRBV6-8 to TRBJ2-1; 8 nucleotides line up with TRBD1. The germline V gene encodes CDR1 MNHGY and CDR2 SAAAGT. The CDR3 runs 15 residues. Trimming cost V 2 bases and J 8 bases; bases outside gene matches: 8.

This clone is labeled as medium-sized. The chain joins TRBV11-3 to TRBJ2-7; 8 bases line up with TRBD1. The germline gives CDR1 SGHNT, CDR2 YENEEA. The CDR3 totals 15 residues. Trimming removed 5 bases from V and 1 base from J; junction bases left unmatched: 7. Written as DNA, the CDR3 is TGTGCCAGCAGCATACAAGACAGGGGATCCTACGAGCAGTACTTC. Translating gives CASSIQDRGSYEQYF.

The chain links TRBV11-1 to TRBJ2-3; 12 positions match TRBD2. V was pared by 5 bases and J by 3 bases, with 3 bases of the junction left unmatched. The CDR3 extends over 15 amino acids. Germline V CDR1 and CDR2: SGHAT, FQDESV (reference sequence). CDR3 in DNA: TGTGCCAGCAGCCGGACTAGCGGGACAACAGATACGCAGTATTTT. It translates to CASSRTSGTTDTQYF. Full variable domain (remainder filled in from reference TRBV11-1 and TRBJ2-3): EAEVAQSPRYKITEKSQAVAFWCDPISGHATLYWYRQILGQGPELLVQFQDESVVDDSQLPKDRFSAERLKGVDSTLKIQPAELGDSAMYLCASSRTSGTTDTQYFGPGTRLTVL.

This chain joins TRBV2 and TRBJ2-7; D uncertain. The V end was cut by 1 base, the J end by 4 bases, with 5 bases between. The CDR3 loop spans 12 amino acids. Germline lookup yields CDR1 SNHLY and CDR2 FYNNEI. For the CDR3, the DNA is TGTGCCAGCAGTGAAGGGGGTTACGAGCAGTACTTC. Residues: CASSEGGYEQYF. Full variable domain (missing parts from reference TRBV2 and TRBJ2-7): EPEVTQTPSHQVTQMGQEVILRCVPISNHLYFYWYRQILGQKVEFLVSFYNNEISEKSEIFDDQFSVERPDGSNFTLKIRSTKLEDSAMYFCASSEGGYEQYFGPGTRLTVT.

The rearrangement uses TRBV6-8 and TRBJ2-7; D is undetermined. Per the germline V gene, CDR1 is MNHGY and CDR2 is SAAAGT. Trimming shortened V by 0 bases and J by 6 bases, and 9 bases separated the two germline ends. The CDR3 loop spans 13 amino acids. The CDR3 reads CASSYSRFTEQYF. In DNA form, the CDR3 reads TGTGCCAGCAGTTACTCGAGGTTCACCGAGCAGTACTTC.

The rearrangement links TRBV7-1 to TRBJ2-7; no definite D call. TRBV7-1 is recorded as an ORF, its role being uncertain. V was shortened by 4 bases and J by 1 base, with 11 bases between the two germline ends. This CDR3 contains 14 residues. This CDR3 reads CASSLADLSYEQYF. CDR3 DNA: TGTGCCAGCAGCTTGGCCGACCTGTCCTACGAGCAGTACTTC.

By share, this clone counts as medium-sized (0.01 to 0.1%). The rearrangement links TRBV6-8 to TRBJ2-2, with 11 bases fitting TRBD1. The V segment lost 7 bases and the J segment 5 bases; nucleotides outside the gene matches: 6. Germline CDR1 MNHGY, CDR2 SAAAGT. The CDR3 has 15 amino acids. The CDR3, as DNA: TGTGCCAGCACGGGGACAGGGGGTCTTACCGGGGAGCTGTTTTTT. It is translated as CASTGTGGLTGELFF.

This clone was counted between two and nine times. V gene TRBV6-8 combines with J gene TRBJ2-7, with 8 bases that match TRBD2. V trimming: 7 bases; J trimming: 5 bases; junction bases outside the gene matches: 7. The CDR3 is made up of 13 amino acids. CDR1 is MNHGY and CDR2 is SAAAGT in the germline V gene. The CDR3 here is CASKGTRLNEQYF. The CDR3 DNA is TGTGCCAGCAAGGGGACTAGGTTAAACGAGCAGTACTTC.